This is a list of T cell receptor beta chains from one sample in a study of cytomegalovirus exposure and HLA in healthy donors. Only in-frame clones appear in the TCRdb table, and some are missing; sequencing was by immunoSEQ multiplex PCR. Among about 170,000 clones listed, around 80% were seen once. Sequencing used PBMCs. These receptors were collected from a female donor in good health and CMV-seronegative. Each CDR3 is given with its conserved first and last residue. D genes are given only for firm matches. Not every row has a clone size; where given, it reads once, few, many or a size class.

size,J,D,V,DNA,CDR3
.,TRBJ2-3,.,TRBV5-1,TGCGCCAGCAGCTTGGCCCCGGGCGGGGGCACAGATACGCAGTATTTT,CASSLAPGGGTDTQYF
few,TRBJ2-7,.,TRBV4-3,TGCGCCAGCAGCCAAGATCGGCGGAGCTCCTACGAGCAGTACTTC,CASSQDRRSSYEQYF
.,TRBJ1-2,TRBD1,TRBV5-8,TGTGCCAGCAGCATGCGGACAGGGAAAGATGGCTACACCTTC,CASSMRTGKDGYTF
once,TRBJ2-7,TRBD2,TRBV7-2,TGTGCCAGCAGCCGGGGACTAGCGTACCACGAGCAGTACTTC,CASSRGLAYHEQYF
.,TRBJ2-1,.,TRBV7-2,TGTGCCAGCAGCTTACCGGGGAGGTGGTACAATGAGCAGTTCTTC,CASSLPGRWYNEQFF
.,TRBJ2-3,TRBD2,TRBV5-1,TGCGCCAGCAGCCCTACTCCGGGACTAGGTACAGATACGCAGTATTTT,CASSPTPGLGTDTQYF
.,TRBJ2-5,TRBD1,TRBV29-1,TGCAGCGCCGCGAGGACAGGGTTGGAGGAGACCCAGTACTTC,CSAARTGLEETQYF
once,TRBJ2-6,.,TRBV9,TGTGCCAGCAGCGTTTTAACCGGGACTGGGGCCAACGTCCTGACTTTC,CASSVLTGTGANVLTF
once,TRBJ1-6,.,TRBV18,TGTGCCAGCTCACAATCCGACAGCTCACCCCTCCACTTT,CASSQSDSSPLHF
.,TRBJ1-1,.,TRBV19,TGTGCCAGTCGCGGGGGGCTGAACACTGAAGCTTTCTTT,CASRGGLNTEAFF
.,TRBJ2-7,.,TRBV2,TGTGCCAGCACCGGACAGAAATCCTACGAGCAGTACTTC,CASTGQKSYEQYF
.,TRBJ2-2,.,TRBV7-3,TGTGCCAGCAGCTTACAGGCAGTAGGGGAGCTGTTTTTT,CASSLQAVGELFF
.,TRBJ2-3,TRBD1,TRBV11-2,TGTGCCAGCAGCCTCGACAGGGGGAGGACAGATACGCAGTATTTT,CASSLDRGRTDTQYF
.,TRBJ2-7,.,TRBV7-2,TGTGCCAGCAGCCCACCCTCAGGACTTAAGGGATACGAGCAGTACTTC,CASSPPSGLKGYEQYF
few,TRBJ1-1,.,TRBV4-3,TGCGCCAGCAGCCAAGATGTGAGTTCTCTGGTGTTAGCTTTCTTT,CASSQDVSSLVLAFF
few,TRBJ2-3,TRBD2,TRBV4-2,TGTGCCAGCAGCCAAGGACTAGCGGGAGGCACAGATACGCAGTATTTT,CASSQGLAGGTDTQYF
.,TRBJ1-2,TRBD1,TRBV29-1,TGCAGCGTTGAAGACAAGACAGGGGTCGGCTACACCTTC,CSVEDKTGVGYTF
.,TRBJ1-2,TRBD1,TRBV2,TGTGCCAGCAGTGACAGGGGGCCTGGCTACACCTTC,CASSDRGPGYTF
once,TRBJ1-5,.,TRBV19,TGTGCCAGTAGTTGGGCAGGGGAAACGAGCAATCAGCCCCAGCATTTT,CASSWAGETSNQPQHF
.,TRBJ2-7,TRBD2,TRBV19,TGTGCCAGTAGTATGAGGACGCTCGGGGGGAATTCCTACGAGCAGTACTTC,CASSMRTLGGNSYEQYF
.,TRBJ2-5,.,TRBV28,TGTGCCAGCAGTTTTAGGGGGGAGACCCAGTACTTC,CASSFRGETQYF
.,TRBJ1-3,TRBD1,TRBV5-1,TGCGCCAGCACAGATTCGGGACAGGCCGCGATCTCTGGAAACACCATATATTTT,CASTDSGQAAISGNTIYF
.,TRBJ2-7,TRBD2,TRBV7-3,TGTGCCAGCAGCCAGCGAGGCCATAGCGGGAGGGGGTTTTACGAGCAGTACTTC,CASSQRGHSGRGFYEQYF
once,TRBJ2-7,.,TRBV15,TGTGCCACCAGCAGAGAGGTCGGCTCCTACGAGCAGTACTTC,CATSREVGSYEQYF
.,TRBJ2-7,TRBD1,TRBV7-2,TGTGCCAGCAGCTTAGAAGGGACAGTACCCCACGAGCAGTACTTC,CASSLEGTVPHEQYF
.,TRBJ2-7,TRBD2,TRBV10-3,TGTGCCATCGGGACTAGCGGGGGGTTATACGAGCAGTACTTC,CAIGTSGGLYEQYF
.,TRBJ2-3,TRBD2,TRBV7-9,TGTGCCAGCAGCTCAGGGACTGTGGGGGGGGATACGCAGTATTTT,CASSSGTVGGDTQYF
.,TRBJ2-2,TRBD2,TRBV4-2,TGTGCCAGCAGCCAAGTACTAGCGGGGGGGACCGGGGAGCTGTTTTTT,CASSQVLAGGTGELFF
.,TRBJ1-1,.,TRBV29-1,TGCAGCCCGGTAAAGAATGTGAACACTGAAGCTTTCTTT,CSPVKNVNTEAFF
.,TRBJ2-5,TRBD2,TRBV19,TGTGCCAGTAGTATAGGGCAGCGGGGGGGGCAAGAGACCCAGTACTTC,CASSIGQRGGQETQYF
.,TRBJ2-3,.,TRBV9,TGTGCCAGCAGCGTATCCCCTCTCCCAGATACGCAGTATTTT,CASSVSPLPDTQYF
.,TRBJ2-1,TRBD1,TRBV28,TGTGCCAGCAGTTTTTTGGACAGGGTCCCTGAGCAGTTCTTC,CASSFLDRVPEQFF
.,TRBJ2-1,TRBD2,TRBV6-5,TGTGCCAGCAGTTACTCCCGGGCGGGAGCGGGAAATGAGCAGTTCTTC,CASSYSRAGAGNEQFF
once,TRBJ2-3,TRBD1,TRBV11-1,TGTGCCAGCAAGGGACAGAGCACAGATACGCAGTATTTT,CASKGQSTDTQYF
.,TRBJ1-3,.,TRBV6-6,TGTGCCAGCAGTTACCCCTCGGCTGGAAACACCATATATTTT,CASSYPSAGNTIYF
.,TRBJ2-1,TRBD2,TRBV4-2,TGTGCCAGCAGCCGAGACACGGCGGGAGGCTCCTACAATGAGCAGTTCTTC,CASSRDTAGGSYNEQFF
.,TRBJ1-2,.,TRBV28,TGTGCCAGCAGTTTTTCGGGGAACTATGGCTACACCTTC,CASSFSGNYGYTF
few,TRBJ1-2,TRBD1,TRBV14,TGTGCCAGCAGCCAAGTCCGTGGACAGGGATGGGCCAAGGAGGGCTACACCTTC,CASSQVRGQGWAKEGYTF
.,TRBJ2-3,.,TRBV30,TGTGCCGGAACACACGGGGTCCAACCCACAGATACGCAGTATTTT,CAGTHGVQPTDTQYF
once,TRBJ2-7,TRBD2,TRBV7-3,TGTGCCAGCAGCTTAAGGGGCGGGAGTGGCGACGAGCAGTACTTC,CASSLRGGSGDEQYF
.,TRBJ1-2,.,TRBV7-3,TGTGCCAGCAGCCCTTCTCCAGCCCGGGATGGCTACACCTTC,CASSPSPARDGYTF
.,TRBJ2-7,.,TRBV6-5,TGTGCCAGCAGTTACGGGAGTGAGCCCGAATTC,CASSYGSEPEF
.,TRBJ2-6,.,TRBV6-4,TGTGCCAGCAGTGACTCGACTAGGTCGAGTGGGGCCAACGTCCTGACTTTC,CASSDSTRSSGANVLTF
few,TRBJ1-1,TRBD1,TRBV28,TGTGCCAGCAGTCCGGGCCCGGGACAGGGGGCTTTTGGCACTGAAGCTTTCTTT,CASSPGPGQGAFGTEAFF
.,TRBJ2-2,TRBD1,TRBV19,TGTGCCAGTAGTATAACAGGGGTGGGGACCGGGGAGCTGTTTTTT,CASSITGVGTGELFF
once,TRBJ2-1,TRBD2,TRBV28,TGTGCCAGCAGTTTGAGTGTGGGAGGGCCGCGTTACAATGAGCAGTTCTTC,CASSLSVGGPRYNEQFF
.,TRBJ2-7,TRBD2,TRBV7-2,TGTGCCAGCAGCTTAGCTGGACTAGCGGGGGGTATGGAGCAGTACTTC,CASSLAGLAGGMEQYF
.,TRBJ2-6,.,TRBV27,TGTGCCAGCACGCGGGGGCTGGGGGCCAACGGCCTGACTTTC,CASTRGLGANGLTF
.,TRBJ1-1,.,TRBV18,TGTGCCAGCTCAAAAGGGGGGAACACTGAAGCTTTCTTT,CASSKGGNTEAFF
few,TRBJ1-2,.,TRBV19,TGTGCCAGTAGTATCCCCGGGGTTTGGGAGTTTGGCTACACCTTC,CASSIPGVWEFGYTF
.,TRBJ2-7,TRBD2,TRBV6-5,TGTGCCAGCAGAGACCTAGCGGGTGTTCCCTACGAGCAGTACTTC,CASRDLAGVPYEQYF
.,TRBJ2-3,TRBD1,TRBV10-3,TGTGCCATGGGACAGGGACCCTCGGAGTATTTT,CAMGQGPSEYF
.,TRBJ2-7,.,TRBV7-2,TGTGCCAGCAGCTTAGGGCAGGGTTCCCACGAGCAGTACTTC,CASSLGQGSHEQYF
.,TRBJ1-5,TRBD1,TRBV6-5,TGTGCCAGCAGTCACGGAGGACAGGGCAATCAGCCCCAGCATTTT,CASSHGGQGNQPQHF
few,TRBJ2-7,.,TRBV10-3,TGTGCCATCAGTGATGGAAGCGAGTCCTACGAGCAGTACTTC,CAISDGSESYEQYF
.,TRBJ1-4,.,TRBV19,TGTGCCAGTAGCGAGAAAGAGGAGGCAGCGGGTAATAATGAAAAACTGTTTTTT,CASSEKEEAAGNNEKLFF
few,TRBJ1-2,.,TRBV7-3,TGTGCCAGCAACACTACAGGCTATGGCTACACCTTC,CASNTTGYGYTF
.,TRBJ2-7,.,TRBV19,TGTGCCAGTAGTATCGGGGTCCGGTCCTACGAGCAGTACTTC,CASSIGVRSYEQYF
once,TRBJ1-2,.,TRBV30,TGTGCCTGGAGTGTTAATTGGGGCAGAGGCTACACCTTC,CAWSVNWGRGYTF